This T cell receptor beta chain derives from a study of CD8 T cells in Susac syndrome. With random hexamers, roughly 0.45 to 1 ug RNA was reverse transcribed. TCRdb passed the immunoSEQ multiplex PCR reads through MiXCR, listing each CDR3 protein once. Of about 140,000 distinct CDR3 sequences detected, 94% appear once; the ten largest clones hold roughly 0.083%. The CDR3 consists of 15 residues. The V and J ends lost 5 bases and 0 bases respectively, with 11 bases between them. Per the germline V gene, CDR1 is MNHEY and CDR2 is SMNVEV (reference sequence). This rearrangement joins TRBV27 to TRBJ1-5; tentative D call: TRBD1 (6 bases). Source material: CD4+ T cells from PBMCs. The clonotype was recovered from a human donor in good health. CDR3 nucleotide sequence: TGTGCCAGCAGTCCCCTGGGGGCTAGCAATCAGCCCCAGCATTTT. Amino acid sequence: CASSPLGASNQPQHF.